The 31 T cell receptor beta chains below come from one sample, sequenced in a study of OX40 agonist ivuxolimab in advanced cancers. Generated by immunoSEQ multiplex PCR, the TCRdb table keeps only in-frame clones and is missing some. This table has 100,000 or so clones, approximately 90% appearing once. The sample was CD4+ or CD8+ T cells sorted from blood, taken in a trial of the OX40 agonist ivuxolimab. All receptors come from an adult with an advanced solid tumor such as melanoma, head and neck, liver or kidney cancer.

A remark on this clone: The same CDR3 arises from other DNA sequences in this sample as well. This rearrangement joins TRBV5-1 to TRBJ2-3, with 11 nucleotides matching TRBD2. Germline CDR1 reads SGHRS; CDR2 reads YFSETQ. V dropped 4 bases and J dropped 2; count of bases not matched to a gene: 6. The CDR3 runs 16 residues. CDR3: CASSPGTSGFTDTQYF. For the CDR3, the DNA is TGCGCCAGCAGCCCGGGGACTAGCGGATTCACAGATACGCAGTATTTT. Based on the CDR3 plus reference TRBV5-1 and TRBJ2-3, the full variable domain is KAGVTQTPRYLIKTRGQQVTLSCSPISGHRSVSWYQQTPGQGLQFLFEYFSETQRNKGNFPGRFSGRQFSNSRSEMNVSTLELGDSALYLCASSPGTSGFTDTQYFGPGTRLTVL.

This chain uses TRBV2 with TRBJ1-4; perhaps TRBD1 as D (5 bases). Germline CDR1 and CDR2: SNHLY and FYNNEI. The CDR3 contains 14 residues. V lost 1 base and J 7 bases, leaving 10 bases between the germline ends. CDR3 protein: CASSEGGRAEKLFF. For the CDR3, the DNA is TGTGCCAGCAGTGAAGGGGGCAGGGCTGAAAAACTGTTTTTT.

V and J are TRBV5-1 and TRBJ2-2; 11 nucleotides line up with TRBD2. The CDR3 covers 15 residues. V dropped 1 base and J dropped 5; count of bases not matched to a gene: 1. In germline, CDR1 is SGHRS, CDR2 YFSETQ. CDR3 residues: CASSLLAGGTGELFF. CDR3 DNA: TGCGCCAGCAGCTTGTTAGCGGGAGGGACCGGGGAGCTGTTTTTT.

This clone showed up just once. The genes are TRBV7-9 and TRBJ2-1, with 13 positions matching TRBD2. The junction had 12 bases not matched to a gene; V was cut back by 5 bases and J by 8 bases. The germline V gene has CDR1 SEHNR and CDR2 FQNEAQ (reference sequence). The CDR3 runs 17 residues. DNA of the CDR3: TGTGCCAGCAGCCATGGGGGACTAGCGGGAAGAGGGTATGAGCAGTTCTTC. Protein sequence: CASSHGGLAGRGYEQFF.

The chain employs TRBV27 and TRBJ2-5; D may be TRBD1 (6 bases). Per germline, CDR1 MNHEY and CDR2 SMNVEV (reference sequence). Trimming shortened V by 4 bases and J by 6 bases, and 24 bases separated the two germline ends. The CDR3 sequence is 17 residues long. CDR3 sequence: CASSSSGPSLGGKTQYF. In nucleotides, the CDR3 is TGTGCCAGCAGTTCCTCCGGGCCGTCGTTAGGGGGAAAGACCCAGTACTTC.

The gene calls are TRBV6-5 and TRBJ2-7; D is ambiguous. V shed 0 bases and J shed 0 bases, with 9 bases lying between them. CDR1 and CDR2 from the germline V gene are MNHEY and SVGAGI. CDR3 length: 15 amino acids. CDR3 residues: CASSYSRVGSYEQYF. In DNA form, the CDR3 reads TGTGCCAGCAGTTACTCGAGAGTCGGCTCCTACGAGCAGTACTTC.

The gene calls are TRBV6-1 and TRBJ2-1; 15 nucleotides line up with TRBD2. Germline CDR1 and CDR2: MNHNS and SASEGT. This CDR3 has 15 residues. J was trimmed by 7 bases and V by 4 bases; bases with no gene match: 2. CDR3 sequence: CASSGGTSGRNEQFF. The CDR3 nucleotides are TGTGCCAGCAGTGGTGGGACTAGCGGGAGGAATGAGCAGTTCTTC.

The chain joins TRBV2 to TRBJ2-7, with D possibly matching TRBD2 (5 bases). There are 13 residues in the CDR3. V was shortened by 2 bases and J by 5 bases, with 10 bases between the two germline ends. CDR1 and CDR2 from the germline V gene are SNHLY and FYNNEI. The CDR3 protein is CASSESEADEQYF. CDR3 bases: TGTGCCAGCAGTGAATCGGAAGCGGACGAGCAGTACTTC.

The chain links TRBV18 to TRBJ1-1; unclear D gene. CDR3 length: 14 amino acids. Trimming shortened V by 3 bases and J by 1 base, and 9 bases separated the two germline ends. Per the germline V gene, CDR1 is KGHSH and CDR2 is LQKENI. DNA for the CDR3: TGTGCCAGCTCACCGGCCTCAGGGAACACTGAAGCTTTCTTT. This codes for CASSPASGNTEAFF.

This clone was detected a few times. V usage is TRBV28 and J usage is TRBJ1-3; D is ambiguous. Germline V gene lookup returns CDR1 MDHEN and CDR2 SYDVKM. V was clipped by 8 bases and J by 3 bases, with 17 bases between them. CDR3 length: 15 amino acids. The CDR3 region is CASDASGVDGNTIYF. The CDR3 coding sequence is TGTGCCAGCGACGCGTCGGGTGTGGATGGAAACACCATATATTTT.

This clone was detected a few times. V and J are TRBV6-5 and TRBJ2-2; 10 bases align to TRBD1. The CDR3 has 15 amino acids. Losses at the gene ends were 6 bases for V and 5 bases for J; bases not matched to a gene: 6. Germline CDR1 is MNHEY and CDR2 is SVGAGI. The CDR3 loop is CASRSGTGETGELFF. DNA of the CDR3: TGTGCCAGCAGATCCGGGACAGGGGAGACCGGGGAGCTGTTTTTT.

This clone was detected once. The chain couples TRBV2 to TRBJ2-7; D possibly corresponds to TRBD2 (5 bases). Germline loops: CDR1 SNHLY, CDR2 FYNNEI. This CDR3 region has 13 residues. Trimming shortened V by 4 bases and J by 2 bases, and 9 bases separated the two germline ends. The DNA of the CDR3 is TGTGCCAGCAGTGTGCACGGGACCTACGAGCAGTACTTC. This sequence encodes CASSVHGTYEQYF.

This rearrangement joins TRBV13 to TRBJ2-2; D is possibly TRBD2 (5 bases). V lost 0 bases and J lost 1, with 12 bases in between. Germline lookup yields CDR1 PRHDT and CDR2 FYEKMQ (reference sequence). The CDR3 runs to 17 residues. Here the CDR3 DNA reads TGTGCCAGCAGCTTAGGCACAGACTATCAGAACACCGGGGAGCTGTTTTTT. Translated, it gives CASSLGTDYQNTGELFF.

The chain links TRBV21-1 to TRBJ2-2; the table's D gene call, TRBD2, was not cross checked with the DNA. TRBV21-1 is recorded as a pseudogene. There are 16 residues in the CDR3. CDR3 DNA sequence: TGTGCCAGCAGCAAAGCGGGGACTAGCCCGGCCGGGGAGCTGTTTTTT. Its protein product is CASSKAGTSPAGELFF.

The chain recombines TRBV5-6 with TRBJ2-5, with 7 bases fitting TRBD1. Germline V gene data show CDR1 as SGHDT and CDR2 as YYEEEE. The CDR3 totals 13 residues. The J segment lost 5 bases and the V segment lost 4 bases, leaving 5 bases of the junction unmatched. The CDR3 sequence is CASSVKGAETQYF. The CDR3 bases are TGTGCCAGCAGCGTCAAGGGGGCTGAGACCCAGTACTTC.

The chain recombines TRBV6-1 with TRBJ1-1, with D maybe TRBD1 (5 bases). Germline loops: CDR1 MNHNS, CDR2 SASEGT. The CDR3 runs to 14 residues. The V gene lost 6 bases and the J gene lost 1 base, with 12 bases spanning the gap. CDR3 loop: CASRVEGRNTEAFF. CDR3 in DNA: TGTGCCAGCAGGGTCGAGGGGAGGAACACTGAAGCTTTCTTT.

The chain joins TRBV2 to TRBJ2-3; no reliable D call. Germline loops: CDR1 SNHLY, CDR2 FYNNEI. V dropped 2 bases and J dropped 1 base, with 7 bases sitting between them. This CDR3 spans 14 amino acids. Here the CDR3 DNA reads TGTGCCAGCAGTGAACTCCAGCGCACAGATACGCAGTATTTT. Residues: CASSELQRTDTQYF.

A word on this clone: Other DNA sequences within the sample encode an identical CDR3. The rearrangement joins TRBV18 to TRBJ2-5; the D gene is possibly TRBD1 (6 bases). V lost 6 bases to trimming and J lost 2 bases, with 10 bases between them. Germline V CDR1 and CDR2: KGHSH, LQKENI. CDR3 length: 13 amino acids. The CDR3 DNA reads TGTGCCAGCTCTCCGGGACAACAAGAGACCCAGTACTTC. The encoded protein is CASSPGQQETQYF.

CDR3 DNA: TGTGCCAGTCAACGACAGGAGGTGAACACTGAAGCTTTCTTT. Translating gives CASQRQEVNTEAFF. The chain carries TRBV19 and TRBJ1-1; tentatively, D is TRBD1 (6 bases). Looked up from germline, CDR1 is LNHDA and CDR2 is SQIVND (reference sequence). The CDR3 covers 14 residues. The ends were cut back, 8 bases at V and 0 bases at J, with 13 bases in the middle.

The V gene is TRBV6-5, the J gene TRBJ1-5; 8 bases agree with TRBD1. Germline loops: CDR1 MNHEY, CDR2 SVGAGI. The CDR3 totals 15 residues. After removal of 2 bases from V and 4 bases from J, the junction contained 4 bases not matched to a gene. CDR3 bases: TGTGCCAGCAGTTACGGGGACAGGACTAATCAGCCCCAGCATTTT. Translated, it gives CASSYGDRTNQPQHF.

The chain uses TRBV28 and TRBJ2-3; 7 bases agree with TRBD1. Germline CDR1 is MDHEN and CDR2 is SYDVKM. This CDR3 has 15 residues. V was pared by 6 bases and J by 0 bases, with 6 bases of the junction left unmatched. As DNA, the CDR3 is TGTGCCAGCAGGACATGGACAGGTAGCACAGATACGCAGTATTTT. This translates into CASRTWTGSTDTQYF. Full variable domain (missing parts from reference TRBV28 and TRBJ2-3): DVKVTQSSRYLVKRTGEKVFLECVQDMDHENMFWYRQDPGLGLRLIYFSYDVKMKEKGDIPEGYSVSREKKERFSLILESASTNQTSMYLCASRTWTGSTDTQYFGPGTRLTVL.

V gene TRBV10-2 combines with J gene TRBJ2-7; 8 bases line up with TRBD2. The germline V gene has CDR1 WSHSY and CDR2 SAAADI. This CDR3 comprises 15 residues. The V segment lost 6 bases and the J segment 4 bases; nucleotides outside the gene matches: 11. The CDR3 DNA is TGCGCCAGCAGCCCCATTCTTAGCGGGGAGTACGAGCAGTACTTC. It is translated as CASSPILSGEYEQYF.

This chain links TRBV27 with TRBJ2-2; 7 nucleotides match TRBD1. From germline, CDR1 is MNHEY and CDR2 SMNVEV (reference sequence). This CDR3 comprises 16 residues. Trimming removed 5 bases from V and 6 bases from J; junction bases left unmatched: 12. This CDR3 reads CASSAQGVFSSGELFF. The CDR3 nucleotides read TGTGCCAGCAGTGCCCAGGGGGTTTTTTCTTCCGGGGAGCTGTTTTTT.

This clone was observed a few times. The chain recombines TRBV27 with TRBJ2-5, with 7 bases aligning to TRBD2. With 3 bases clipped from V and 5 bases from J, the junction kept 12 bases outside the gene matches. The CDR3 is 16 amino acids. Germline-derived CDR1 and CDR2 are MNHEY and SMNVEV (reference sequence). This CDR3 is CASSFNEAGKGETQYF. Here the CDR3 DNA reads TGTGCCAGCAGTTTCAACGAAGCGGGAAAGGGGGAGACCCAGTACTTC.

The CDR3 DNA follows: TGTGCCAGCAGCCCCGGACAGATCTACAATGAGCAGTTCTTC. Protein sequence: CASSPGQIYNEQFF. V is TRBV9 and J is TRBJ2-1, with D tentatively TRBD1 (6 bases). Trimming took off 4 bases at V and 3 bases at J, with 11 bases between the two ends. Germline-derived CDR1 and CDR2 are SGDLS and YYNGEE. This CDR3 is built from 14 residues.

The rearrangement uses TRBV7-9 and TRBJ2-6; 8 positions agree with TRBD1. V shed 3 bases, J shed 3 bases, and the junction held 7 bases outside the gene matches. Germline CDR1 is SEHNR and CDR2 is FQNEAQ (reference sequence). The CDR3 loop spans 17 amino acids. The CDR3 sequence: CASSFSTGVNGANVLTF. As DNA, the CDR3 is TGTGCCAGCAGCTTCTCGACAGGGGTAAATGGGGCCAACGTCCTGACTTTC. The full variable domain, its missing parts supplied by reference TRBV7-9 and TRBJ2-6, is DTGVSQNPRHKITKRGQNVTFRCDPISEHNRLYWYRQTLGQGPEFLTYFQNEAQLEKSRLLSDRFSAERPKGSFSTLEIQRTEQGDSAMYLCASSFSTGVNGANVLTFGAGSRLTVL.

The chain couples TRBV19 to TRBJ2-1, with 8 bases aligning to TRBD1. This CDR3 has 14 residues. The germline V gene encodes CDR1 LNHDA and CDR2 SQIVND (reference sequence). V was pared by 5 bases and J by 9 bases, with 9 bases of the junction left unmatched. The CDR3 reads CASSLGRGQGEQFF. For the CDR3, the DNA is TGTGCCAGTAGTCTAGGCAGGGGGCAGGGTGAGCAGTTCTTC.

The rearrangement links TRBV19 to TRBJ2-5; D may be TRBD1 (6 bases). The V end was cut by 4 bases, the J end by 5 bases, with 17 bases between. From germline, CDR1 is LNHDA and CDR2 SQIVND (reference sequence). The CDR3 extends over 15 amino acids. CDR3 bases: TGTGCCAGTAGTAGACAGGCCCCCTCGGGGGAGACCCAGTACTTC. Translated, it gives CASSRQAPSGETQYF.

The rearrangement links TRBV5-4 to TRBJ2-2, with 10 bases identical to TRBD2. Trimming cost V 3 bases and J 5 bases; bases outside gene matches: 10. The germline CDR1 and CDR2 sequences are SGHNT and YYREEE (reference sequence). The CDR3 spans 17 residues. CDR3 region: CASSYGPLAGDTGELFF. CDR3 DNA sequence: TGTGCCAGCAGCTATGGTCCCCTAGCGGGAGATACCGGGGAGCTGTTTTTT.

This clone was counted a single time. This rearrangement joins TRBV7-9 to TRBJ1-5; 9 nucleotides line up with TRBD1. This CDR3 region has 15 residues. Per the germline V gene, CDR1 is SEHNR and CDR2 is FQNEAQ (reference sequence). V dropped 4 bases and J dropped 3; count of bases not matched to a gene: 4. Here the CDR3 reads CASSSGQGVNQPQHF. The CDR3 region has the DNA TGTGCCAGCAGCTCGGGACAGGGTGTCAATCAGCCCCAGCATTTT.

This sequence joins TRBV6-6 and TRBJ1-1; tentative D call: TRBD1 (5 bases). Germline CDR1 MNHNY, CDR2 SVGAGI (reference sequence). The V and J ends lost 10 bases and 0 bases respectively, with 21 bases between them. The CDR3 is made up of 16 amino acids. The CDR3 protein is CATKRGGPRMNTEAFF. The CDR3 DNA follows: TGTGCCACCAAACGGGGGGGACCACGGATGAACACTGAAGCTTTCTTT.